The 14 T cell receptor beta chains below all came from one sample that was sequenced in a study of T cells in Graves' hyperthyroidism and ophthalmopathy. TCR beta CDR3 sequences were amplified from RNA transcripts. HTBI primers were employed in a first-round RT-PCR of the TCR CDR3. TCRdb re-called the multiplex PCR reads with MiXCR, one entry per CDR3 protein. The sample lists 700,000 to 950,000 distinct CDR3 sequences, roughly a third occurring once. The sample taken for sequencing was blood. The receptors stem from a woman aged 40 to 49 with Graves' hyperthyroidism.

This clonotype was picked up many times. The CDR3 is CSARSQGVGEKLFF. CDR3 DNA: TGCAGTGCTAGGTCCCAGGGCGTTGGTGAAAAACTGTTTTTT. The chain links TRBV20-1 to TRBJ1-4; possibly TRBD1 for D (5 bases). V lost 3 bases, J lost 7 bases, and 15 bases lay in between. The length of the CDR3 is 14 residues. From germline, CDR1 is DFQATT and CDR2 SNEGSKA (reference sequence).

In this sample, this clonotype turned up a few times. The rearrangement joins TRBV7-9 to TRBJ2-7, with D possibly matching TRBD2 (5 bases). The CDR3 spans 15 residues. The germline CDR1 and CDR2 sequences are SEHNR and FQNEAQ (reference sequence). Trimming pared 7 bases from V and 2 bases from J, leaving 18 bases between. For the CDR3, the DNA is TGTGCCAGCACCCCATTACGGCAGGAGGCCTACGAGCAGTACTTC. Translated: CASTPLRQEAYEQYF.

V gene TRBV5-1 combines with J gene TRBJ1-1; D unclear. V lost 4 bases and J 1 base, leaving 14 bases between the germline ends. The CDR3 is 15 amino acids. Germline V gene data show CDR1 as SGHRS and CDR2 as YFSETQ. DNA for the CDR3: TGCGCCAGCAGCGCTAGAACTAGGTCGAACACTGAAGCTTTCTTT. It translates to CASSARTRSNTEAFF.

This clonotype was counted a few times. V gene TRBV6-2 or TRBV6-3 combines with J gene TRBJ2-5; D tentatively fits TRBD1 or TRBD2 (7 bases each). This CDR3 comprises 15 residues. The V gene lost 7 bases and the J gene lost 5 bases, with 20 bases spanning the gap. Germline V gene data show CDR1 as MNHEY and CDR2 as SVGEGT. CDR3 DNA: TGTGCCAGCACCCTGCGGGAGAGGGGGCCGGAGACCCAGTACTTC. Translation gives CASTLRERGPETQYF.

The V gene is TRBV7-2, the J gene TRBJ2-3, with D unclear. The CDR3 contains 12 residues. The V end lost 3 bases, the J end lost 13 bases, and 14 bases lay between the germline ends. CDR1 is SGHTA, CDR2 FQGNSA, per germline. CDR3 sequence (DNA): TGTGCCAGCAGCTTGGGTGGAGACCCTAAGTATTTT. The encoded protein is CASSLGGDPKYF.

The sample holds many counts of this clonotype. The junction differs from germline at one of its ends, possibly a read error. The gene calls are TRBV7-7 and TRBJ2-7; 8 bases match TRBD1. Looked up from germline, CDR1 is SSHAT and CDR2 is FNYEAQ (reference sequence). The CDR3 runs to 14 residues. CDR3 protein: CASSHDRGSYEQYF. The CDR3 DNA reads TGTGCTAGCAGCCACGACAGGGGCTCCTACGAGCAGTACTTC.

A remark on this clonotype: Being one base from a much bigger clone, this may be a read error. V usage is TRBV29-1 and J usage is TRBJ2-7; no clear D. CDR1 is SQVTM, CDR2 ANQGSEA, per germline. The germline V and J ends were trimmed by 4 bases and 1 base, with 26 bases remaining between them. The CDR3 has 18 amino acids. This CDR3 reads CSVGRASGSWSESYEQYF. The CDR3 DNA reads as TGCAGCGTTGGACGAGCGAGTGGGTCGTGGTCAGAATCCTACGAGCAGTACTTC.

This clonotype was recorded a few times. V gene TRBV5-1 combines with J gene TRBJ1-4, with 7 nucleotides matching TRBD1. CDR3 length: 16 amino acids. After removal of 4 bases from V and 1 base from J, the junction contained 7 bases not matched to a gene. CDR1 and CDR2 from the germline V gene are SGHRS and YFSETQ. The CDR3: CASSPGGDRTNEKLFF. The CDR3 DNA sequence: TGCGCCAGCAGCCCGGGCGGGGACAGAACTAATGAAAAACTGTTTTTT.

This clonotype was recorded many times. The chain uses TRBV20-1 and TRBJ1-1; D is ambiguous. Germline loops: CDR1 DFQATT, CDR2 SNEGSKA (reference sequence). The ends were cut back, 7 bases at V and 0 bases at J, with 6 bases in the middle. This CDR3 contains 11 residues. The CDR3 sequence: CSGRVNTEAFF. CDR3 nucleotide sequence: TGCAGTGGTAGGGTGAACACTGAAGCTTTCTTT.

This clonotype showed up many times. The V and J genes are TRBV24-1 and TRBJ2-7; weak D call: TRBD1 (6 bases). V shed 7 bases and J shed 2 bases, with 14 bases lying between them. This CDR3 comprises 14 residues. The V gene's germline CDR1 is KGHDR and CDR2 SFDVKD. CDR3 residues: CATREQGGPYEQYF. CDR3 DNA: TGTGCCACCAGAGAACAGGGTGGGCCCTACGAGCAGTACTTC.

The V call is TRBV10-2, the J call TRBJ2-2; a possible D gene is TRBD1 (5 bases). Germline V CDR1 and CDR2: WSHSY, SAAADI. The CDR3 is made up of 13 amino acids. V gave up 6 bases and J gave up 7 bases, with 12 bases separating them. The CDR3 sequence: CASRGIRDGELFF. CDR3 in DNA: TGCGCCAGCAGGGGGATCAGGGACGGGGAGCTGTTTTTT.

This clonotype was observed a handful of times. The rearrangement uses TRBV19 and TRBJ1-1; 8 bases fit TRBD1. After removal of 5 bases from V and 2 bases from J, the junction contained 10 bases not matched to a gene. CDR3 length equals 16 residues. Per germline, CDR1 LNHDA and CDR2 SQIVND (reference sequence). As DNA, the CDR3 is TGTGCCAGTAGTCCTTGGACAGGGTCCCCCAACACTGAAGCTTTCTTT. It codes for CASSPWTGSPNTEAFF.

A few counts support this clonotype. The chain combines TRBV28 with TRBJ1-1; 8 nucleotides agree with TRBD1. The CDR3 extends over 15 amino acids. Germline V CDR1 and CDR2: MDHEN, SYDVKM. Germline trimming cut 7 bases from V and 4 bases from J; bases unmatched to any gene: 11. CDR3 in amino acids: CASTLDRGRFTEAFF. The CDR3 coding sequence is TGTGCCAGCACCCTAGACAGGGGAAGGTTCACTGAAGCTTTCTTT.

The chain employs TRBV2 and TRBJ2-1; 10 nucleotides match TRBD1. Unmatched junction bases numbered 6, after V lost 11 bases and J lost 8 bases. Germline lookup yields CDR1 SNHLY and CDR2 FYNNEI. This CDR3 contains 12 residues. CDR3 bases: TGTGCCTGCCGACAGGGGGCTTATGAGCAGTTCTTC. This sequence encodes CACRQGAYEQFF.